This T cell receptor (beta chain) came from a study of glioma-infiltrating T cells after dendritic cell vaccination. For the study at large: Autologous tumor lysate was loaded overnight onto monocyte-derived dendritic cells grown seven days with IL-4 and GM-CSF.

Germline V lookup: CDR1 SGHTS, CDR2 YDEGEE. The CDR3 is 15 residues long. V was trimmed by 0 bases and J by 4 bases, leaving 11 bases between them. The PCR used 60 V beta and 13 J beta primers. Assay: immunoSEQ multiplex PCR; the TCRdb copy retains only in-frame clones and omits some. This sample has tens of thousands of clones, with about 87% found just once. The receptor comes from a human donor with glioblastoma. This chain links TRBV5-8 with TRBJ2-1; tentative D call: TRBD1 (5 bases). The specimen was blood, collected before dendritic cell vaccination. The CDR3 nucleotides read TGTGCCAGCAGCTTGGGTACAGGAATATACAATGAGCAGTTCTTC. Translating gives CASSLGTGIYNEQFF.